This entry features one T cell receptor beta chain sequence. Its specificity is unknown. The data stem from a study of T cell responses to AZD1222 COVID-19 vaccine. Whole-study results and caveats: It was only after the peak T cell response that any repertoires were sampled. After two AZD1222 doses, spike-specific TCR breadth and depth rose versus day 0. Nearly half of spike-specific TCRs reportedly target variant regions that are unmutated in the B.1.351 and B.1.1.7 variants. Just six AZD1222 recipients tested seropositive at baseline.

Sequencing used immunoSEQ multiplex PCR; TCRdb keeps in-frame clones, though not all of them. The sample carries 75,000 to 95,000 clones, around 88% recorded once. The material was peripheral blood, obtained 28 days after the second dose of the MenACWY control vaccine. The sequence derives from an adult who received the MenACWY meningococcal vaccine as a control.

The CDR3 reads CASSIKGGRNTEAFF. CDR3 DNA: TGTGCCAGTAGTATAAAGGGGGGGAGGAACACTGAAGCTTTCTTT. V usage is TRBV19 and J usage is TRBJ1-1, with D perhaps matching TRBD1 (6 bases). Germline CDR1 and CDR2: LNHDA and SQIVND (reference sequence). The V end lost 2 bases, the J end lost 1 base, and 11 bases lay between the germline ends. This CDR3 has 15 amino acids.